This T cell receptor beta chain appears in the sequencing data of a study of blood T cell repertoires in COVID-19. The wider study: COVID-19 samples, acute and convalescent, were from the United States, Italy and Spain. T cells, B-cell-depleted T cells, or PBMCs provided the cDNA or gDNA that served as material.

In the original workflow: Reference gene primer amplification yielded estimated nucleated cell counts. Generated by immunoSEQ multiplex PCR, the TCRdb table keeps only in-frame clones and is missing some. The V and J calls and clone size come from that table; D and trimming were worked out from the DNA. The sample consists of 110,000 or so clones, more than 70% of them appearing once. V shed 4 bases and J shed 4 bases, with 13 bases lying between them. Germline CDR1 reads SGHNT; CDR2 reads YENEEA. The CDR3 totals 15 residues. The TCR comes from a woman in her seventies who had recovered from COVID-19. The chain is built from TRBV11-3 and TRBJ2-2, with D possibly matching TRBD2 (6 bases). The sequencing sample was made of peripheral blood. CDR3 amino acids: CASSYGGAGTGELFF. Here the CDR3 DNA reads TGTGCCAGCAGCTACGGGGGTGCGGGCACCGGGGAGCTGTTTTTT.